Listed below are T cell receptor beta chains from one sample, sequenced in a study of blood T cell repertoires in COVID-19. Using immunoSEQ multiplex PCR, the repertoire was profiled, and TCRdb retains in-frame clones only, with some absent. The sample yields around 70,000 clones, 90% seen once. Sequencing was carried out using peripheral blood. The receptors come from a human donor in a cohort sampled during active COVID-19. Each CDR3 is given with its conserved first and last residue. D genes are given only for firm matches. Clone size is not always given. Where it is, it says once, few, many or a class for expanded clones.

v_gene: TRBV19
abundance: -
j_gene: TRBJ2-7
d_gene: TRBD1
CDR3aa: CASSTSGTGGYEQYF
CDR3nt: TGTGCCAGTAGTACCTCCGGGACAGGGGGCTACGAGCAGTACTTC

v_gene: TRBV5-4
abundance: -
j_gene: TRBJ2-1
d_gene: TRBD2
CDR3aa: CASRLAGGRNEQFF
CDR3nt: TGTGCCAGCCGACTAGCGGGAGGTCGGAATGAGCAGTTCTTC

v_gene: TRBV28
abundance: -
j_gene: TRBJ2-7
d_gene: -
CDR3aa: CASSSRPNRVRGYQSSYEQYF
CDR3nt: TGTGCCAGCAGTTCCAGACCTAACCGGGTTCGGGGATATCAAAGCTCCTACGAGCAGTACTTC

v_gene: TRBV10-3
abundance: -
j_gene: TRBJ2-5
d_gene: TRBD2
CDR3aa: CAISESWTSGYEETQYF
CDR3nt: TGTGCCATCAGTGAGTCTTGGACTAGCGGGTACGAAGAGACCCAGTACTTC

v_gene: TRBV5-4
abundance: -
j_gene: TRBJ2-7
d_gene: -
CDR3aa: CASSLDGDEQYF
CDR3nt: TGTGCCAGCAGCTTGGACGGGGACGAGCAGTACTTC

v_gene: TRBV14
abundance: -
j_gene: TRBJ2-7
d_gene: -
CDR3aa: CASSQGRYYEQYF
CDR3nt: TGTGCCAGCAGCCAAGGCAGGTACTACGAGCAGTACTTC

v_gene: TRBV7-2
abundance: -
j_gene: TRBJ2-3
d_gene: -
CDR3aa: CASGRLAGEADTQYF
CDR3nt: TGTGCCAGCGGCCGGCTGGCGGGTGAAGCAGATACGCAGTATTTT

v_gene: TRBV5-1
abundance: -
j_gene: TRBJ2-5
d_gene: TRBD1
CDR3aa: CASSQTGWAETQYF
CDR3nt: TGCGCCAGCAGCCAGACAGGGTGGGCAGAGACCCAGTACTTC

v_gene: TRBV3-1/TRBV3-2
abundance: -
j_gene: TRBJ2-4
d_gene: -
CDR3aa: CASSPGELAKNIQYF
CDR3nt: TGTGCCAGCAGCCCCGGGGAGCTAGCCAAAAACATTCAGTACTTC

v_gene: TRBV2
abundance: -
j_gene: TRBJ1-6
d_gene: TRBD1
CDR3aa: CASSVGTGNSPLHF
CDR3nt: TGTGCCAGCAGTGTCGGGACAGGGAACTCACCCCTCCACTTT

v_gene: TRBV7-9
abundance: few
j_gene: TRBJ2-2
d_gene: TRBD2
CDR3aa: CASSLDSGSTGELFF
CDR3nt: TGTGCCAGCAGCTTAGATAGCGGGAGCACCGGGGAGCTGTTTTTT

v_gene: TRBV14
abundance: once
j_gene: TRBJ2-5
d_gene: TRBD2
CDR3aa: CASSPLAGVVETQYF
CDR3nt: TGTGCCAGCAGCCCTCTAGCGGGAGTAGTGGAGACCCAGTACTTC

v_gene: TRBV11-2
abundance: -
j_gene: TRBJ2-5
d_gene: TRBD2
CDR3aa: CASSLVAGGQETQYF
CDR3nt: TGTGCCAGCAGCTTAGTGGCGGGAGGGCAAGAGACCCAGTACTTC

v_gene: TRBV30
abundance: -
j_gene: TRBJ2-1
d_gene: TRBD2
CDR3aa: CAWSASFLAAGNEQFF
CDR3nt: TGTGCCTGGAGTGCCTCGTTTCTAGCGGCGGGGAATGAGCAGTTCTTC

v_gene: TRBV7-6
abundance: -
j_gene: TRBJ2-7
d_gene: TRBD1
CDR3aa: CASKDRAGEQYF
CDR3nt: TGTGCCAGCAAGGACAGGGCTGGAGAGCAGTACTTC

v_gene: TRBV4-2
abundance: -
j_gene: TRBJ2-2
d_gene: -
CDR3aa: CASSQDGRTAYRELFF
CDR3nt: TGTGCCAGCAGCCAAGATGGGCGGACAGCGTATAGGGAGCTGTTTTTT

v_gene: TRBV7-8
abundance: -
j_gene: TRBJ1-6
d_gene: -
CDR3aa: CASSPPETRDSPLHF
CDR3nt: TGTGCCAGCAGTCCACCCGAGACGAGGGATTCACCCCTCCACTTT

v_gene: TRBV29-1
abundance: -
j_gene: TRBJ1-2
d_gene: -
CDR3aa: CSVAVALGYTF
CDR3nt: TGCAGCGTTGCGGTCGCGTTGGGCTACACCTTC

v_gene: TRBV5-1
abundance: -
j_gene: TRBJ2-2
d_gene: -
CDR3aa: CASSPGQNTGELFF
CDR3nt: TGCGCCAGCAGCCCCGGACAGAACACCGGGGAGCTGTTTTTT

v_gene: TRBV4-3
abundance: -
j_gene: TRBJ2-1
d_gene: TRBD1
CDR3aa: CASSQEHRGSFHEQFF
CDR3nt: TGCGCCAGCAGCCAAGAACACAGGGGGTCTTTCCATGAGCAGTTCTTC

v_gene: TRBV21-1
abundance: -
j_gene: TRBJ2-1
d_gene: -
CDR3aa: CASSKKRRLAGRGFF
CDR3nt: TGTGCCAGCAGCAAAAAAAGGAGACTAGCGGGCCGCGGGTTCTTC

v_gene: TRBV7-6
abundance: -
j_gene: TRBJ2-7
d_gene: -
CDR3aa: CASSWAIGRPYEQYF
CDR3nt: TGTGCCAGCAGCTGGGCTATTGGGCGCCCCTACGAGCAGTACTTC

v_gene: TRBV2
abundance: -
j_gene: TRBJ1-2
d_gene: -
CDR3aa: CASSAETAYGYTF
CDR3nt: TGTGCCAGCAGTGCTGAGACAGCTTATGGCTACACCTTC

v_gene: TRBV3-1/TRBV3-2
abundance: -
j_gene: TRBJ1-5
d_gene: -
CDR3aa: CASSQEGPFSNQPQHF
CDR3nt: TGTGCCAGCAGCCAAGAGGGCCCTTTTAGCAATCAGCCCCAGCATTTT

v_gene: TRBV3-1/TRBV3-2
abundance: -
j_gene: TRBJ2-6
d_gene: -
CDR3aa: CASSQERGNGANVLTF
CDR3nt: TGTGCCAGCAGCCAAGAACGAGGGAATGGGGCCAACGTCCTGACTTTC

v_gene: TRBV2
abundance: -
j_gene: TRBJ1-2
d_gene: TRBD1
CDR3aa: CASSLGQGPGGYTF
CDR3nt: TGTGCCAGCAGCCTAGGACAGGGTCCGGGAGGCTACACCTTC

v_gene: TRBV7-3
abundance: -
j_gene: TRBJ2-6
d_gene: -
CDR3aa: CASSLTGETPGANVLTF
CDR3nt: TGTGCCAGCAGCTTAACCGGGGAAACCCCTGGGGCCAACGTCCTGACTTTC

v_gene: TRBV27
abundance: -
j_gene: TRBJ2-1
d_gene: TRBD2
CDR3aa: CASSSGTSGSNEQFF
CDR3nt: TGTGCCAGCAGTTCCGGGACTAGCGGGAGCAATGAGCAGTTCTTC

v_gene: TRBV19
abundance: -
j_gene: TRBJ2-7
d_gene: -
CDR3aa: CASSIEGDEQYF
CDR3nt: TGTGCCAGTAGTATTGAAGGGGACGAGCAGTACTTC

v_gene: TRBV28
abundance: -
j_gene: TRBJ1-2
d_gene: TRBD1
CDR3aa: CASSPGDRGYGYTF
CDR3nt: TGTGCCAGCAGCCCCGGGGACAGGGGGTATGGCTACACCTTC

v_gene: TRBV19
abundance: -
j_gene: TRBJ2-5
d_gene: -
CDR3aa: CASTPRGFVGETQYF
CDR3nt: TGTGCCAGTACCCCCCGAGGGTTTGTAGGGGAGACCCAGTACTTC

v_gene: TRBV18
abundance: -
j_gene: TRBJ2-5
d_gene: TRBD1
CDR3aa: CASSDTGEETQYF
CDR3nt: TGTGCCAGCTCAGATACAGGGGAAGAGACCCAGTACTTC

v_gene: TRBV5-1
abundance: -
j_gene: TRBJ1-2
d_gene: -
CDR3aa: CASSSYVSGYTF
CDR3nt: TGCGCCAGCAGCTCGTATGTTAGCGGCTACACCTTC

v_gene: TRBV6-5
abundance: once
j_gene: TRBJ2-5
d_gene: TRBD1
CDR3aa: CASSLDRGVQETQYF
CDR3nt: TGTGCCAGCAGCCTCGACAGGGGGGTCCAAGAGACCCAGTACTTC

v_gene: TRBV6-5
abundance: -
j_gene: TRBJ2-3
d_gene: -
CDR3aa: CASSSGQFTDTQYF
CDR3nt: TGTGCCAGCAGTAGCGGACAGTTCACAGATACGCAGTATTTT

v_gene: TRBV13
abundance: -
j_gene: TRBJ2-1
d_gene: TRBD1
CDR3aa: CASSPGTGINEQFF
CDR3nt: TGTGCCAGCAGCCCGGGGACAGGGATAAATGAGCAGTTCTTC

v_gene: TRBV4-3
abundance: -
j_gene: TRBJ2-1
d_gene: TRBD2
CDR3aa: CASSLSYGTSGKYSEQFF
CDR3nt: TGCGCCAGCAGCCTCTCATACGGGACTAGCGGGAAATATAGTGAGCAGTTCTTC

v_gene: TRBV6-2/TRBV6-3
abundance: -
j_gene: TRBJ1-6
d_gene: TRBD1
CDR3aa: CASSPDRAARNSPLHF
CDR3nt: TGTGCCAGCAGCCCCGACAGGGCCGCTCGGAATTCACCCCTCCACTTT

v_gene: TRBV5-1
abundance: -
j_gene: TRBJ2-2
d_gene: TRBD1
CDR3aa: CASSPGQDTGELFF
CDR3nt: TGCGCCAGCAGCCCCGGACAGGACACCGGGGAGCTGTTTTTT

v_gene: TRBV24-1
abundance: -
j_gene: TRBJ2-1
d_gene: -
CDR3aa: CATSDPGTSSYNEQFF
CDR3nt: TGTGCCACCAGTGATCCCGGGACATCCTCCTACAATGAGCAGTTCTTC

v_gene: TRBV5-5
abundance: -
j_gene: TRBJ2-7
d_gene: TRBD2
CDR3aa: CASSLVGGNEYEQYF
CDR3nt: TGTGCCAGCAGCTTGGTGGGGGGGAATGAGTACGAGCAGTACTTC

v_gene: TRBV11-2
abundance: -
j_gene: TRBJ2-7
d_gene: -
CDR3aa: CASSLVAGTPGEQYF
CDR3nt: TGTGCCAGCAGCTTAGTTGCCGGGACACCAGGCGAGCAGTACTTC

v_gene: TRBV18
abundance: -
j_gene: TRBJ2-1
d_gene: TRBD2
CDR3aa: CASHGTREMREGPYNEQFF
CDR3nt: TGTGCCAGCCACGGGACACGAGAGATGCGGGAGGGCCCCTACAATGAGCAGTTCTTC

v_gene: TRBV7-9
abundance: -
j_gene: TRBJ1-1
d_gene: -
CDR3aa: CASSLGAGENTEAFF
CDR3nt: TGTGCCAGCAGCTTAGGTGCAGGGGAGAACACTGAAGCTTTCTTT

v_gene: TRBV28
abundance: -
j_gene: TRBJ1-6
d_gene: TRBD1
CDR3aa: CASSPGTGVGNSPLHF
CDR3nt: TGTGCCAGCAGTCCTGGGACAGGGGTCGGTAATTCACCCCTCCACTTT

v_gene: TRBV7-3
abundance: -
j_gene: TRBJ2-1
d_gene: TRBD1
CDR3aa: CASSLNRGPSSYNEQFF
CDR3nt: TGTGCCAGCAGCTTAAACAGGGGCCCGAGCTCCTACAATGAGCAGTTCTTC

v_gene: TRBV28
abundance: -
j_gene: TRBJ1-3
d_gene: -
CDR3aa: CASSFLNLRTGNTIYF
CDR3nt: TGTGCCAGCAGTTTTTTGAACTTGAGGACTGGAAACACCATATATTTT

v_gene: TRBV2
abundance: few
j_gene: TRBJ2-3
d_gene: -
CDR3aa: CASSETGFFDTQYF
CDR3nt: TGTGCCAGCAGTGAAACAGGGTTTTTTGATACGCAGTATTTT

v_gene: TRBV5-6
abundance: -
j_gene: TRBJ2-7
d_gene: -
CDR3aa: CASSLASPTEQYF
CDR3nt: TGTGCCAGCAGCTTGGCAAGCCCAACCGAGCAGTACTTC

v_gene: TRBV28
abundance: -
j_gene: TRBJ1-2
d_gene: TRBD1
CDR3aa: CASRIPGQGLYGYTF
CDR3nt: TGTGCCAGCAGAATTCCCGGACAGGGGCTCTATGGCTACACCTTC